Listed here are 13 T cell receptor beta chains from one sample, sequenced in a study of early T cells in non-severe SARS-CoV-2 infection (dated by TCRdb to about 2021). Library preparation employed 5' RACE. Sequencing instrument: NextSeq 500. In TCRdb, the public reads were trimmed at Q25 with fastp and aligned with MiXCR, with productive beta chains retained. Every entry covers one CDR3 protein and lists the most common genes and DNA from its rows. Across this sample there are 50,000 to 60,000 distinct CDR3 sequences, with about 6.1% seen only once. The biggest ten clones account for 5.5% to 6% of the sample. The material was whole blood, obtained at baseline. Source of these receptors: an adult who was a healthcare worker with PCR-confirmed SARS-CoV-2 infection or an uninfected control (not recorded which).

V usage is TRBV6-4 and J usage is TRBJ2-2, with D unresolved. Deletions cut 7 bases from V and 8 bases from J, with 20 bases between. The CDR3 covers 15 residues. Germline V lookup: CDR1 MRHNA, CDR2 SNTAGT. The CDR3 DNA follows: TGTGCCAGCAAGCCAGGCATAGGCGAACCTGGGGAGCTGTTTTTT. Its translation is CASKPGIGEPGELFF.

The sample holds a few counts of this clonotype. The V gene is TRBV27, the J gene TRBJ2-5, with TRBD2 as a possible D gene (6 bases). Trimming took off 1 base at V and 2 bases at J, with 17 bases between the two ends. The CDR3 runs 17 residues. The germline V gene encodes CDR1 MNHEY and CDR2 SMNVEV (reference sequence). CDR3 bases: TGTGCCAGCAGTTTATTGGGGCGGGGTCCCTTTCAAGAGACCCAGTACTTC. It yields the protein CASSLLGRGPFQETQYF.

This clonotype was recorded many times. J is TRBJ1-5 and V is TRBV6-6, with D maybe TRBD1 (6 bases). V dropped 8 bases and J dropped 5 bases, with 13 bases sitting between them. The CDR3 covers 13 residues. CDR1 MNHNY and CDR2 SVGAGI come from the germline V gene (reference sequence). The CDR3 sequence: CASRARGDQPQHF. The CDR3 DNA reads TGTGCCAGCCGAGCGAGGGGGGATCAGCCCCAGCATTTT.

At least ten counts were recorded for this clonotype. This sequence joins TRBV7-9 and TRBJ1-1, with 7 bases aligning to TRBD1. Germline loops: CDR1 SEHNR, CDR2 FQNEAQ (reference sequence). V lost 5 bases, J lost 6 bases, and 9 bases stayed unmatched. This CDR3 comprises 14 residues. The CDR3 coding sequence is TGTGCCAGCAGCCTTTCACAGGGGAGCGCTGAAGCTTTCTTT. Its protein is CASSLSQGSAEAFF.

This clonotype was observed at least ten times. The chain employs TRBV5-1 and TRBJ2-7; D ambiguous. Germline V gives CDR1 SGHRS, CDR2 YFSETQ. The V end was cut by 0 bases, the J end by 5 bases, with 9 bases between. The CDR3 covers 13 residues. CDR3 sequence (DNA): TGCGCCAGCAGCTTGGAGGAGTTCCACGAGCAGTACTTC. Translation: CASSLEEFHEQYF.

At least ten counts were recorded for this clonotype. CDR3 residues: CASSQEGIGDREQYF. The CDR3 DNA sequence: TGCGCCAGCAGCCAAGAGGGTATCGGGGATAGGGAGCAGTACTTC. This chain uses TRBV4-3 with TRBJ2-7; tentatively, D is TRBD2 (5 bases). V shed 0 bases and J shed 7 bases, with 16 bases lying between them. CDR3 length: 15 residues. CDR1 LGHNA and CDR2 YSLEER come from the germline V gene.

This clonotype was picked up many times. The rearrangement joins TRBV4-2 to TRBJ2-1; D call uncertain. V dropped 3 bases and J dropped 0 bases, with 0 bases sitting between them. Per the germline V gene, CDR1 is LGHNA and CDR2 is YNFKEQ. This CDR3 has 12 residues. CDR3 in DNA: TGTGCCAGCAGCCACTCCTACAATGAGCAGTTCTTC. Its translation: CASSHSYNEQFF.

This clonotype was seen more than once but under ten times. The CDR3 DNA is TGCGCCAGCAGCTTCGGACTAGCGGGGGGGCTGGCAGATACGCAGTATTTT. Amino acid sequence: CASSFGLAGGLADTQYF. The chain carries TRBV5-1 and TRBJ2-3, with TRBD2 identical over 15 bases. With 2 bases clipped from V and 4 bases from J, the junction kept 5 bases outside the gene matches. CDR1 is SGHRS and CDR2 is YFSETQ in the germline V gene. This CDR3 region has 17 residues.

A few counts support this clonotype. CDR3 region: CASSIVGLFNGQAYEQYF. The CDR3 coding sequence is TGTGCCAGTAGTATAGTTGGTCTATTCAATGGACAGGCCTACGAGCAGTACTTC. This sequence joins TRBV19 and TRBJ2-7; TRBD1 matches 7 bases. Germline V gene sequence: CDR1 LNHDA, CDR2 SQIVND (reference sequence). Trimming removed 1 base from V and 2 bases from J; junction bases left unmatched: 14. The CDR3 consists of 18 residues.

This clonotype was detected a few times. An end of the junction does not agree with germline; a read error may underlie this. V usage is TRBV20-1 and J usage is TRBJ2-1, with 7 positions matching TRBD2. Germline CDR1 and CDR2: DFQATT and SNEGSKA (reference sequence). This CDR3 has 14 residues. For the CDR3, the DNA is TGCAGTGCGAGAGCGGGGAACTCCTACAATGAGCAGTTCTTC. This encodes CSARAGNSYNEQFF.

This clonotype was recorded many times. The rearrangement uses TRBV4-3 and TRBJ2-5, with 7 bases lining up with TRBD2. This CDR3 is 15 amino acids long. The germline V gene encodes CDR1 LGHNA and CDR2 YSLEER. With V trimmed by 4 bases and J by 4 bases, 9 bases remained unmatched. The DNA for the CDR3 is TGCGCCAGCAGCCCCAACGGGGGGATTGGAGAGACCCAGTACTTC. Translated, it gives CASSPNGGIGETQYF.

This clonotype was seen a few times. V and J are TRBV24-1 and TRBJ2-1, with TRBD1 matching over 9 bases. Trimming took 6 bases from V and 6 from J; bases not matched to a gene: 8. Germline loops: CDR1 KGHDR, CDR2 SFDVKD. The length of the CDR3 is 15 residues. In nucleotides, the CDR3 is TGTGCCACCAGTACCCACAGGGGGCGCTTCAATGAGCAGTTCTTC. It codes for CATSTHRGRFNEQFF.

This chain joins TRBV4-1 and TRBJ2-1, with D hard to call. V was shortened by 0 bases and J by 8 bases, with 8 bases between the two germline ends. CDR1 and CDR2 from the germline V gene are MGHRA and YSYEKL. This CDR3 contains 13 residues. The DNA of the CDR3 is TGCGCCAGCAGCCAAGATCGCAAATATGAGCAGTTCTTC. Translating it yields CASSQDRKYEQFF.